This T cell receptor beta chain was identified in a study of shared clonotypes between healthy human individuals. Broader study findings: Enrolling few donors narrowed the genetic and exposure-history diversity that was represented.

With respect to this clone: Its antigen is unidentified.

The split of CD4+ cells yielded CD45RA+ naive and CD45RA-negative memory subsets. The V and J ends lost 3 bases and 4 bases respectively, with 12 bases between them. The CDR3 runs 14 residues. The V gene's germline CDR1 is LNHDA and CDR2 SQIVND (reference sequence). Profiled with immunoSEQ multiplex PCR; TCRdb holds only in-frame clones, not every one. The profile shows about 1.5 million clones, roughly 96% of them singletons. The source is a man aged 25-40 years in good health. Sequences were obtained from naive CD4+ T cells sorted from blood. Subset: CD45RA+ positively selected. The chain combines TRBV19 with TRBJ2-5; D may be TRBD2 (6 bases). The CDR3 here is CASSIRLVTETQYF. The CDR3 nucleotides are TGTGCCAGTAGTATTAGACTAGTTACAGAGACCCAGTACTTC.